A selection of T cell receptor beta chains follows, all from one sample in a study of radiotherapy plus CTLA-4 blockade in lung cancer. Data came from immunoSEQ multiplex PCR; TCRdb stores just in-frame clones and leaves some out. The sample holds tens of thousands of clones, approximately 85% seen once. The sequenced sample was peripheral blood, obtained from a patient treated with radiotherapy plus ipilimumab. These receptors all stem from a human donor with non-small cell lung cancer whose response to radiotherapy plus ipilimumab could not be evaluated. Both conserved end residues are part of each CDR3. D genes are given only for firm matches. Part of the rows lack a size; the others show once, few, many or a class for expanded clones.

-,-,TRBJ2-7,TRBV28,CASSLVGGHEQYF,TGTGCCAGCAGTTTGGTGGGGGGACACGAGCAGTACTTC
-,-,TRBJ1-1,TRBV5-1,CASSATAGAGNTEAFF,TGCGCCAGCAGCGCGACGGCAGGGGCAGGGAACACTGAAGCTTTCTTT
-,TRBD2,TRBJ2-2,TRBV4-3,CASSQEVLAGRTGELFF,TGCGCCAGCAGCCAAGAGGTCCTAGCGGGAAGAACCGGGGAGCTGTTTTTT
-,TRBD2,TRBJ2-2,TRBV19,CASLGGVNTGELFF,TGTGCCAGTTTGGGGGGGGTGAACACCGGGGAGCTGTTTTTT
few,-,TRBJ1-2,TRBV29-1,CSVERDNNYGYTF,TGCAGCGTTGAAAGGGACAACAACTATGGCTACACCTTC
-,TRBD1,TRBJ1-2,TRBV14,CASSQDLGRGPGYTF,TGTGCCAGCAGCCAAGACCTGGGCAGGGGGCCCGGCTACACCTTC
-,-,TRBJ2-7,TRBV2,CASSGSGHRSSYEQYF,TGTGCCAGCAGTGGCTCGGGACACCGAAGCTCCTACGAGCAGTACTTC
-,-,TRBJ2-3,TRBV18,CASSPQGDTQYF,TGTGCCAGCTCACCACAGGGGGATACGCAGTATTTT
-,TRBD1,TRBJ1-5,TRBV28,CASSSETGPYRQPQHF,TGTGCCAGCAGTTCGGAGACAGGGCCGTATCGGCAGCCCCAGCATTTT
medium-sized,TRBD2,TRBJ2-2,TRBV6-5,CASSYQGGDTGELFF,TGTGCCAGCAGTTATCAGGGAGGGGACACCGGGGAGCTGTTTTTT
-,-,TRBJ1-5,TRBV5-1,CASSLEGPNQPQHF,TGCGCCAGCAGCTTGGAGGGGCCCAATCAGCCCCAGCATTTT
-,-,TRBJ2-7,TRBV6-5,CASSYKGGDEQYF,TGTGCCAGCAGTTACAAGGGGGGGGACGAGCAGTACTTC
-,-,TRBJ1-3,TRBV5-5,CASSLARGPTGNTIYF,TGTGCCAGCAGCTTGGCCAGGGGACCCACTGGAAACACCATATATTTT
-,TRBD1,TRBJ2-7,TRBV9,CASSPSSGGGSYEQYF,TGTGCCAGCAGCCCCTCCTCAGGGGGTGGCTCCTACGAGCAGTACTTC
-,TRBD1,TRBJ1-6,TRBV2,CASSPGQGLSPLHF,TGTGCCAGCAGTCCGGGACAGGGTCTTTCACCCCTCCACTTT
-,-,TRBJ1-2,TRBV5-1,CASSFGGKGDGYTF,TGCGCCAGCAGCTTCGGAGGGAAAGGGGATGGCTACACCTTC
few,TRBD1,TRBJ1-2,TRBV6-6,CASSPGTANYGYTF,TGTGCCAGCAGCCCAGGGACAGCTAACTATGGCTACACCTTC
-,-,TRBJ1-5,TRBV6-1,CASSQTGDFNQPQHF,TGTGCCAGCAGTCAAACAGGCGATTTCAATCAGCCCCAGCATTTT
-,-,TRBJ1-1,TRBV28,CASSLGRGFRTEAFF,TGTGCCAGCAGTTTGGGCAGGGGCTTTCGGACTGAAGCTTTCTTT
-,TRBD1,TRBJ2-3,TRBV6-1,CASRGDRVDTQYF,TGTGCCAGCAGGGGGGACAGGGTGGATACGCAGTATTTT
-,-,TRBJ1-5,TRBV5-1,CASSLDGGNQPQHF,TGCGCCAGCAGCTTGGACGGGGGGAATCAGCCCCAGCATTTT
-,TRBD1,TRBJ2-7,TRBV6-1,CASSEALRPGTGPYEQYF,TGTGCCAGCAGTGAAGCCCTACGTCCCGGGACAGGGCCCTACGAGCAGTACTTC
-,-,TRBJ2-3,TRBV7-9,CASSFSQVADTQYF,TGTGCCAGCAGCTTTTCCCAGGTAGCGGATACGCAGTATTTT
-,TRBD1,TRBJ2-7,TRBV19,CASSRNRGPPYEQYF,TGTGCCAGTAGCAGGAACAGGGGGCCTCCCTACGAGCAGTACTTC
once,TRBD2,TRBJ2-3,TRBV27,CASSGTSGSADTQYF,TGTGCCAGCAGTGGGACTAGCGGGAGCGCAGATACGCAGTATTTT
-,TRBD1,TRBJ1-1,TRBV6-5,CASSSKGQGAGTEAFF,TGTGCCAGCAGTTCGAAGGGACAGGGGGCTGGGACTGAAGCTTTCTTT
once,-,TRBJ2-7,TRBV7-9,CASSPSRSEQYF,TGTGCCAGCAGCCCCTCTAGGAGCGAGCAGTACTTC
-,-,TRBJ1-4,TRBV30,CAWGKGGAGVEKLFF,TGTGCCTGGGGTAAGGGAGGGGCTGGTGTTGAAAAACTGTTTTTT
-,TRBD1,TRBJ2-3,TRBV10-2,CASRTPDRGRSTDTQYF,TGCGCCAGCAGAACCCCCGACAGGGGGCGAAGCACAGATACGCAGTATTTT
-,TRBD1,TRBJ1-2,TRBV6-5,CASCLGTGSGYTF,TGTGCCAGCTGTCTTGGGACAGGCAGCGGCTACACCTTC
-,-,TRBJ2-3,TRBV29-1,CSASQVPDTQYF,TGCAGCGCGAGTCAGGTCCCCGATACGCAGTATTTT
few,TRBD1,TRBJ2-2,TRBV4-3,CASSQAPGGGELFF,TGCGCCAGCAGCCAAGCCCCAGGGGGCGGGGAGCTGTTTTTT
few,-,TRBJ1-4,TRBV4-3,CASSPGQRTTNEKLFF,TGCGCCAGCAGCCCCGGACAGAGAACAACTAATGAAAAACTGTTTTTT
once,-,TRBJ1-1,TRBV5-1,CASSSDVGGNTEAFF,TGCGCCAGCAGTTCTGACGTCGGCGGGAACACTGAAGCTTTCTTT
-,-,TRBJ2-2,TRBV4-1,CASSQVLNTGELFF,TGCGCCAGCAGCCAAGTACTTAACACCGGGGAGCTGTTTTTT
-,TRBD1,TRBJ1-2,TRBV27,CASKTARGAPNYGYTF,TGTGCCAGCAAAACTGCCAGGGGGGCCCCTAACTATGGCTACACCTTC
-,-,TRBJ2-5,TRBV5-1,CASSPFFERETQYF,TGCGCCAGCAGCCCGTTCTTTGAGAGGGAGACCCAGTACTTC
-,-,TRBJ1-1,TRBV11-1,CASSRGTVNTEAFF,TGTGCCAGCAGCCGCGGGACGGTGAACACTGAAGCTTTCTTT
once,-,TRBJ2-1,TRBV11-2,CASSLSGTLYNEQFF,TGTGCCAGCAGCTTATCCGGGACATTATACAATGAGCAGTTCTTC
few,-,TRBJ1-2,TRBV7-2,CASSLRAELGGYTF,TGTGCCAGCAGCTTGCGGGCTGAATTGGGTGGCTACACCTTC
-,-,TRBJ1-2,TRBV20-1,CSAGRQAASF,TGCAGTGCTGGACGACAGGCGGCCTCCTTC
-,TRBD2,TRBJ2-2,TRBV27,CASSLSQSGRGGGETGELFF,TGTGCCAGCAGTTTATCCCAAAGCGGGAGAGGAGGAGGGGAGACCGGGGAGCTGTTTTTT
-,-,TRBJ1-2,TRBV2,CASRPRGLGYTF,TGTGCCAGCAGGCCGAGGGGGTTAGGCTACACCTTC
-,-,TRBJ2-1,TRBV4-2,CASSQEQGLTEQFF,TGTGCCAGCAGCCAAGAGCAAGGACTAACTGAGCAGTTCTTC
-,TRBD1,TRBJ2-5,TRBV6-5,CASSTDREREETQYF,TGTGCCAGCAGCACAGACAGGGAGAGGGAAGAGACCCAGTACTTC
-,-,TRBJ2-2,TRBV28,CASKFQGLNTGELFF,TGTGCCAGCAAGTTTCAGGGGCTGAACACCGGGGAGCTGTTTTTT
-,TRBD2,TRBJ2-1,TRBV14,CASSPVSGLAGVGNNEQFF,TGTGCCAGCAGCCCAGTATCGGGACTAGCGGGAGTCGGTAACAATGAGCAGTTCTTC